These 8 T cell receptor beta chains came from one sample sequenced in a study of cytomegalovirus exposure and HLA in healthy donors. The PCR ran on 60 Vbeta and 13 Jbeta primers. Data came from immunoSEQ multiplex PCR; TCRdb stores just in-frame clones and leaves some out. In the table there are 200,000 to 250,000 clones, roughly 83% of which are singletons. What was sequenced was PBMCs. The source of these receptors is a girl between 10 and 17 years old in good health and CMV-seronegative.

The chain employs TRBV5-1 and TRBJ2-1; 14 bases are a match to TRBD2. The germline V gene has CDR1 SGHRS and CDR2 YFSETQ. The V segment lost 3 bases and the J segment 1 base; nucleotides outside the gene matches: 9. The CDR3 is 19 residues long. The CDR3 sequence: CASSSPGTSGSHSYNEQFF. CDR3 coding DNA: TGCGCCAGCAGCTCCCCCGGGACTAGCGGGAGCCATTCCTACAATGAGCAGTTCTTC. The variable domain in full, completed from reference TRBV5-1 and TRBJ2-1, reads KAGVTQTPRYLIKTRGQQVTLSCSPISGHRSVSWYQQTPGQGLQFLFEYFSETQRNKGNFPGRFSGRQFSNSRSEMNVSTLELGDSALYLCASSSPGTSGSHSYNEQFFGPGTRLTVL.

The CDR3 is CASSVSGNSPLHF. The CDR3 bases are TGTGCCAGCAGCGTCTCCGGGAATTCACCCCTCCACTTT. This sequence joins TRBV9 and TRBJ1-6, with D hard to call. The ends were cut back, 2 bases at V and 7 bases at J, with 7 bases in the middle. Germline V gene lookup returns CDR1 SGDLS and CDR2 YYNGEE. The CDR3 runs to 13 residues.

The chain uses TRBV19 and TRBJ2-3, with a weak D call TRBD2 (5 bases). The V gene's germline CDR1 is LNHDA and CDR2 SQIVND (reference sequence). The CDR3 consists of 14 residues. Trimming left V 6 bases short and J 3 bases short, with 13 bases between. CDR3 residues: CASSSNSGTDTQYF. In nucleotides, the CDR3 is TGTGCCAGTAGCAGTAACAGCGGAACAGATACGCAGTATTTT.

This chain links TRBV6-6 with TRBJ1-2, with D possibly TRBD1 on 6 matching bases. V lost 6 bases, J lost 8 bases, and 16 bases lay in between. The length of the CDR3 is 13 residues. In germline, CDR1 is MNHNY, CDR2 SVGAGI (reference sequence). The CDR3 nucleotides are TGTGCCAGCAGCCAAGGACAGCAACGGGGCTACACCTTC. Translating it yields CASSQGQQRGYTF.

The V gene is TRBV5-1, the J gene TRBJ2-7; 7 bases are a match to TRBD1. Germline CDR1 is SGHRS and CDR2 is YFSETQ. There are 13 residues in the CDR3. The J segment lost 0 bases and the V segment lost 7 bases, leaving 4 bases of the junction unmatched. The CDR3 protein is CASRQGSSYEQYF. The CDR3 bases are TGCGCCAGCCGACAGGGCAGCTCCTACGAGCAGTACTTC. Drawing the rest from reference TRBV5-1 and TRBJ2-7, the complete variable domain is KAGVTQTPRYLIKTRGQQVTLSCSPISGHRSVSWYQQTPGQGLQFLFEYFSETQRNKGNFPGRFSGRQFSNSRSEMNVSTLELGDSALYLCASRQGSSYEQYFGPGTRLTVT.

The chain couples TRBV11-2 to TRBJ2-7, with D possibly TRBD2 on 5 matching bases. Trimming removed 0 bases from V and 4 bases from J, with 13 bases in between. CDR1 SGHAT and CDR2 FQNNGV come from the germline V gene. The CDR3 consists of 15 residues. The DNA for the CDR3 is TGTGCCAGCAGCTTAGATGGTAGCGTAGGATACGAGCAGTACTTC. This gives the protein CASSLDGSVGYEQYF. Full variable domain (remainder filled in from reference TRBV11-2 and TRBJ2-7): EAGVAQSPRYKIIEKRQSVAFWCNPISGHATLYWYQQILGQGPKLLIQFQNNGVVDDSQLPKDRFSAERLKGVDSTLKIQPAKLEDSAVYLCASSLDGSVGYEQYFGPGTRLTVT.

CDR3 bases: TGTGCCAGCTTGTGGGGACTTAACACCGGGGAGCTGTTTTTT. It specifies CASLWGLNTGELFF. This sequence joins TRBV2 and TRBJ2-2, with a weak D call TRBD2 (6 bases). Germline CDR1 is SNHLY and CDR2 is FYNNEI. Trimming pared 8 bases from V and 2 bases from J, leaving 12 bases between. The CDR3 runs 14 residues.

V gene TRBV12-5 combines with J gene TRBJ2-1, with a possible D match to TRBD2 (6 bases). Germline CDR1 reads LGHNT; CDR2 reads FRNRAP. V dropped 1 base and J dropped 3 bases, with 19 bases sitting between them. The CDR3 is made up of 18 amino acids. CDR3 sequence: CASGLGTKNGTVYNEQFF. In nucleotides, the CDR3 is TGTGCTAGTGGTTTGGGGACGAAAAACGGGACTGTCTACAATGAGCAGTTCTTC. Using reference TRBV12-5 and TRBJ2-1 for the parts outside the CDR3, the full variable domain is DARVTQTPRHKVTEMGQEVTMRCQPILGHNTVFWYRQTMMQGLELLAYFRNRAPLDDSGMPKDRFSAEMPDATLATLKIQPSEPRDSAVYFCASGLGTKNGTVYNEQFFGPGTRLTVL.